The 5 T cell receptor beta chains listed next were all sequenced from one sample in a study of blood T cells in healthy people across ages. Through a sample-barcoded 5' primer and a J-beta primer mix, a second PCR was run for roughly 7 to 12 cycles. Via MiXCR, TCRdb re-called the 5' RACE reads, giving one row per CDR3 protein. This sample has around 1,000,000 distinct CDR3 sequences; less than 25% occur once, and the top ten carry around 0.75%. Another study also made use of these data, one on T cells of mothers and their children.

Sequenced: blood. The source of these receptors is a girl aged 2-10 years in good health.

V gene TRBV20-1 combines with J gene TRBJ2-3; 10 nucleotides align to TRBD2. J gave up 3 bases and V 0 bases, and 9 bases lay outside the gene matches. Per the germline V gene, CDR1 is DFQATT and CDR2 is SNEGSKA (reference sequence). This CDR3 has 17 residues. CDR3 sequence (DNA): TGCAGTGCTAGAGATGCCCAAGCGGGAGGGGGGACAGATACGCAGTATTTT. It yields the protein CSARDAQAGGGTDTQYF.

This clonotype has only a few counts. A read error is possible here, since a much larger clone lies one base away. The V gene is TRBV13, the J gene TRBJ2-5, with 7 bases fitting TRBD1. V shed 5 bases and J 0 bases; nucleotides not matched to a gene: 3. The length of the CDR3 is 14 residues. The germline V gene encodes CDR1 PRHDT and CDR2 FYEKMQ (reference sequence). Here the CDR3 DNA reads TGTGCCAGCAGCACCGGGACAGACCAAGAGACCCAGTACTTC. Amino acids: CASSTGTDQETQYF.

This chain joins TRBV29-1 and TRBJ2-5, with TRBD2 matching over 11 bases. The V segment lost 3 bases and the J segment 5 bases; nucleotides outside the gene matches: 8. This CDR3 is built from 15 residues. Germline CDR1 is SQVTM and CDR2 is ANQGSEA. CDR3 amino acids: CSVEMTSGVTETQYF. CDR3 nucleotide sequence: TGCAGCGTTGAGATGACTAGCGGGGTTACGGAGACCCAGTACTTC.

This clonotype appeared a few times. The chain has TRBV12-3 or TRBV12-4 and TRBJ1-1; D unresolved. CDR3 length equals 13 residues. V lost 3 bases to trimming and J lost 4 bases, with 9 bases between them. The CDR3, as DNA: TGTGCCAGCAGTTTCGGGGTTCCCACTGAAGCTTTCTTT. Protein: CASSFGVPTEAFF.

This clonotype was seen more than once but under ten times. The chain recombines TRBV9 with TRBJ2-5; D remains unclear. The CDR3 has 15 amino acids. The germline CDR1 and CDR2 sequences are SGDLS and YYNGEE. The V and J ends lost 1 base and 5 bases respectively, with 15 bases between them. This CDR3 is CASSVSDPRWETQYF. The CDR3, as DNA: TGTGCCAGCAGCGTATCGGACCCCCGCTGGGAGACCCAGTACTTC.